The TCR beta chain described here comes from a study of shared clonotypes between healthy human individuals. This clone was seen only once. Its target is unknown. The sample holds other DNA sequences that translate to the same CDR3. Source study methods: ImmunoSEQ sequences covered only the junction and lacked quality scores; filtering therefore differed. The table came from immunoSEQ multiplex PCR; TCRdb's copy has only in-frame clones and leaves some out. That table supplies the V and J calls and clone size; D and trimming were determined from the DNA. The table has over 950,000 clones, around three quarters seen once. Donors, without exception, were Caucasian adults residing in Nashville, Tennessee. Germline CDR1 is MDHEN and CDR2 is SYDVKM. The CDR3 spans 16 residues. V was shortened by 4 bases and J by 0 bases, with 13 bases between the two germline ends. Study findings and constraints: There were few donors, and this limited the genetic and exposure-history diversity represented.

Sample: memory CD4+ T cells from PBMCs. Subset defined: CD45RA-negative fraction. The chain recombines TRBV28 with TRBJ2-1; the D gene is possibly TRBD1 (6 bases). This TCR derives from a man aged 18 to 29 in good health. Some clones in this sample may be carry-over from other donors' samples. CDR3 in DNA: TGTGCCAGCAGTTCCCGGACAGCGAGCTCCTACAATGAGCAGTTCTTC. This encodes CASSSRTASSYNEQFF.